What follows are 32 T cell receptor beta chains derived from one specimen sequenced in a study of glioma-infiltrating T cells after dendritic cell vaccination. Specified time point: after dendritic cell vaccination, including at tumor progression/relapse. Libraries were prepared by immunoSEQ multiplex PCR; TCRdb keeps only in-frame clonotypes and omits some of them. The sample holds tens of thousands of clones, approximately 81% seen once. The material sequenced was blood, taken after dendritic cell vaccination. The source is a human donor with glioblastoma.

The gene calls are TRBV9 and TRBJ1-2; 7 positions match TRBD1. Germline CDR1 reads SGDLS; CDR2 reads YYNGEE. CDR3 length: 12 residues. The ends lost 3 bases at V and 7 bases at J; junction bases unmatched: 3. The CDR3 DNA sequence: TGTGCCAGCAGCGACGGACAGGTTGGCTACACCTTC. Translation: CASSDGQVGYTF.

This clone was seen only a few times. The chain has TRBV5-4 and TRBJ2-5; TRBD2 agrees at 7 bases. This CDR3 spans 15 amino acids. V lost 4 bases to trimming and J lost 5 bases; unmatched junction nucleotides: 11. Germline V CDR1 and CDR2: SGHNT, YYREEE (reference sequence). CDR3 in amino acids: CASSAPGGFSETQYF. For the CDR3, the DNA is TGTGCCAGCAGCGCCCCGGGGGGTTTTTCGGAGACCCAGTACTTC.

The CDR3 is CASSPRGPPHTGELFF. In nucleotides, the CDR3 is TGTGCCAGCAGCCCCCGAGGGCCGCCCCACACCGGGGAGCTGTTTTTT. The J gene is TRBJ2-2, the V gene TRBV7-3; tentatively, D is TRBD2 (5 bases). This CDR3 has 16 amino acids. V was shortened by 5 bases and J by 3 bases, with 16 bases between the two germline ends. The germline CDR1 and CDR2 sequences are SGHTA and FQGTGA.

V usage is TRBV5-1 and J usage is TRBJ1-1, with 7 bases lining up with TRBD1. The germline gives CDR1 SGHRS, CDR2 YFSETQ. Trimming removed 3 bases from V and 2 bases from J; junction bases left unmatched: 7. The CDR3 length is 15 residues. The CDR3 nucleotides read TGCGCCAGCAGCTACCGGACAGGCCGAAACACTGAAGCTTTCTTT. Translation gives CASSYRTGRNTEAFF.

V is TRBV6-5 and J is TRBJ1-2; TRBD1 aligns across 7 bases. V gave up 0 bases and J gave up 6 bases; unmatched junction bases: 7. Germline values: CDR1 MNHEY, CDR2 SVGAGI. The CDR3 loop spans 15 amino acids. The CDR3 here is CASSYSKGGADGYTF. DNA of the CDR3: TGTGCCAGCAGTTACTCGAAAGGGGGCGCCGATGGCTACACCTTC.

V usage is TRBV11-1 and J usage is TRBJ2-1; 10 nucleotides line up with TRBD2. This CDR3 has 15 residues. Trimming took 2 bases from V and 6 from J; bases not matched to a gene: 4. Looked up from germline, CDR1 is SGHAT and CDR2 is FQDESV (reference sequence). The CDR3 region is CASSLRWTSGNEQFF. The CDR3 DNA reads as TGTGCCAGCAGCTTAAGGTGGACTAGCGGCAATGAGCAGTTCTTC.

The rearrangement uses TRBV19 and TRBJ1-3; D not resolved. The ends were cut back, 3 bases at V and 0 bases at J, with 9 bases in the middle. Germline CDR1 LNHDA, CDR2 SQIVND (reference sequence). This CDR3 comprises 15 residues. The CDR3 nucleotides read TGTGCCAGTAGTATGCCAGTTATCTCTGGAAACACCATATATTTT. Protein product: CASSMPVISGNTIYF.

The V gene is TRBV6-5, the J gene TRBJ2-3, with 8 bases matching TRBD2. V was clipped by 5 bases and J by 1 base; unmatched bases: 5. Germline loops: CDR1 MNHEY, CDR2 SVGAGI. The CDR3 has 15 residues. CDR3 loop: CASSPSGGGTDTQYF. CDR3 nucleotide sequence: TGTGCCAGCAGTCCCTCGGGGGGGGGCACAGATACGCAGTATTTT.

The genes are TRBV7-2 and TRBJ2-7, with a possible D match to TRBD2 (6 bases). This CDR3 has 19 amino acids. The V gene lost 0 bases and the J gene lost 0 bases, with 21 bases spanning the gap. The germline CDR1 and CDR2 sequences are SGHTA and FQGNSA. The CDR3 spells CASSLAYGDAGRYSYEQYF. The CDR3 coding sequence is TGTGCCAGCAGCTTAGCTTACGGGGATGCGGGGCGATACTCCTACGAGCAGTACTTC.

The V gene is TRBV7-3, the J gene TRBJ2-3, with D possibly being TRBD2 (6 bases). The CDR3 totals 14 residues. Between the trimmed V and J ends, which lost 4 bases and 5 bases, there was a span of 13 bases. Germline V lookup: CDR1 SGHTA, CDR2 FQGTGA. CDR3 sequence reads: CASSWGLSKDTQYF. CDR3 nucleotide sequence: TGTGCCAGCAGCTGGGGACTTTCCAAAGATACGCAGTATTTT.

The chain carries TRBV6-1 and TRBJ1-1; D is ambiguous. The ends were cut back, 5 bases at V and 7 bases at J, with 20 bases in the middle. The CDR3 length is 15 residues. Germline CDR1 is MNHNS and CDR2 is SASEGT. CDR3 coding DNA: TGTGCCAGCAGTCCCAGTCGAGCGGCCCAAATTGAAGCTTTCTTT. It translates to CASSPSRAAQIEAFF.

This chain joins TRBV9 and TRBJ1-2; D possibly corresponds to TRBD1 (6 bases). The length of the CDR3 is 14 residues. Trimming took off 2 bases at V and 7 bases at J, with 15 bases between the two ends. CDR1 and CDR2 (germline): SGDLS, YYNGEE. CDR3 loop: CASSVGTIVSGYTF. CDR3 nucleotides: TGTGCCAGCAGCGTCGGGACAATTGTCTCTGGCTACACCTTC.

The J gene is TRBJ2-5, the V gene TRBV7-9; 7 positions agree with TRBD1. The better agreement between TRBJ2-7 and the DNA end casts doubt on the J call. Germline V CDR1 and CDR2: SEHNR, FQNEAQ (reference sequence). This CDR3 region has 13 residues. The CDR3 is CASSGQDSYEQYF. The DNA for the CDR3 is TGTGCCAGCAGCGGACAGGACTCCTACGAGCAGTACTTC.

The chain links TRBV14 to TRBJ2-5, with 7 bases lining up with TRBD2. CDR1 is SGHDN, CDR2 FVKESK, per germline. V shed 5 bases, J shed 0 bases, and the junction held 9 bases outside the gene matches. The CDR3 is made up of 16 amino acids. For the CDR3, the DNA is TGTGCCAGCAGCTACAGACTAGCCCCCAACCAAGAGACCCAGTACTTC. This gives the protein CASSYRLAPNQETQYF. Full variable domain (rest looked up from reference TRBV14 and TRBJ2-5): EAGVTQFPSHSVIEKGQTVTLRCDPISGHDNLYWYRRVMGKEIKFLLHFVKESKQDESGMPNNRFLAERTGGTYSTLKVQPAELEDSGVYFCASSYRLAPNQETQYFGPGTRLLVL.

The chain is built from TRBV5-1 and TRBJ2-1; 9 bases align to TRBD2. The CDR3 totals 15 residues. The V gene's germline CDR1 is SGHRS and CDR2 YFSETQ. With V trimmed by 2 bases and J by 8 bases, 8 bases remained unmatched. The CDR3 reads CASSLGGGARDEQFF. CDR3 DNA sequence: TGCGCCAGCAGCTTAGGCGGGGGGGCCAGGGATGAGCAGTTCTTC.

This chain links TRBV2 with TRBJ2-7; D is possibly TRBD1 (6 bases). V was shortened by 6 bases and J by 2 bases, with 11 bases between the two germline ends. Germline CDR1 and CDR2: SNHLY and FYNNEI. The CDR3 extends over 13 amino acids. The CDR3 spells CASSRDNPYEQYF. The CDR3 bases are TGTGCCAGCAGCCGGGACAACCCCTACGAGCAGTACTTC.

The CDR3 region is CASSPWTATNEKLFF. CDR3 DNA: TGTGCCAGCAGCCCCTGGACAGCAACTAATGAAAAACTGTTTTTT. The chain uses TRBV9 and TRBJ1-4; maybe TRBD1 (6 bases). Germline loops: CDR1 SGDLS, CDR2 YYNGEE. The V gene lost 4 bases and the J gene lost 0 bases, with 10 bases spanning the gap. CDR3 length equals 15 residues.

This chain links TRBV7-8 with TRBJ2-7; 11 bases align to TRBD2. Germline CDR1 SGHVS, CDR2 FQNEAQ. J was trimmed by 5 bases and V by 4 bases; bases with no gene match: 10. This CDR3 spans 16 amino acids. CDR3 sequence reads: CASSSGTSGSVHEQYF. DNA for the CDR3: TGTGCCAGCAGCTCCGGGACTAGCGGCTCCGTTCACGAGCAGTACTTC.

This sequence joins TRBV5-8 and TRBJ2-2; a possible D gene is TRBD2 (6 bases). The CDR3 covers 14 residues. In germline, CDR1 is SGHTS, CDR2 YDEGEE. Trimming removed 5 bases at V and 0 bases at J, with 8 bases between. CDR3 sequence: CASRLATNTGELFF. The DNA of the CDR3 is TGTGCCAGCAGGCTAGCGACGAACACCGGGGAGCTGTTTTTT.

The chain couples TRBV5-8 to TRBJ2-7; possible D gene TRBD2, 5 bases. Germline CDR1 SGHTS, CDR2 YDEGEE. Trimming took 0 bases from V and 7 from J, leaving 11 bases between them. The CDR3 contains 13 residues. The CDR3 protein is CASSLVRVREQYF. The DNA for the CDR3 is TGTGCCAGCAGCTTGGTGCGGGTTCGAGAGCAGTACTTC. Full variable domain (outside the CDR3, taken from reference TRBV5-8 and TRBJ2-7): EAGVTQSPTHLIKTRGQQATLRCSPISGHTSVYWYQQALGLGLQFLLWYDEGEERNRGNFPPRFSGRQFPNYSSELNVNALELEDSALYLCASSLVRVREQYFGPGTRLTVT.

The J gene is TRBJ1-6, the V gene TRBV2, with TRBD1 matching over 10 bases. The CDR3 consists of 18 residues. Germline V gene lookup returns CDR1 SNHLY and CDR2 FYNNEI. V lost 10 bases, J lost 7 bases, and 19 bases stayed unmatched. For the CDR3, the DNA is TGTGCCATCCGCCCTTGGTTCGGGACAGGGGATACGAATTCACCCCTCCACTTT. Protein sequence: CAIRPWFGTGDTNSPLHF.

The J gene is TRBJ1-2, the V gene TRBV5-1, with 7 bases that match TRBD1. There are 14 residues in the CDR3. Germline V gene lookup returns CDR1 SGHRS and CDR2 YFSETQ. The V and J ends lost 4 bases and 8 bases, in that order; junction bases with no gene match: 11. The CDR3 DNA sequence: TGCGCCAGCAGCGGTACAGGGGATTTACGGGGCTACACCTTC. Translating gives CASSGTGDLRGYTF.

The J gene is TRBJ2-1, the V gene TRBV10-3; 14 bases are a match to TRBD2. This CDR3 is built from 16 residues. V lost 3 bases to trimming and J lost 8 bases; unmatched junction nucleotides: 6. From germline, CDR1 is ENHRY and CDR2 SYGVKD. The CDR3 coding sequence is TGTGCCATCAGTGACGGACTAGCGGGGGGTGGATATGAGCAGTTCTTC. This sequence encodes CAISDGLAGGGYEQFF.

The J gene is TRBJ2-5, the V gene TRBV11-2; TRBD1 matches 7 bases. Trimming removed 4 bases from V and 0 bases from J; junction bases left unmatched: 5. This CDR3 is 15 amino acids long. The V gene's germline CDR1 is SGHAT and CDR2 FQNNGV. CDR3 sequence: CASSSGQAYQETQYF. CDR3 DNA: TGTGCCAGCAGCTCCGGACAGGCCTACCAAGAGACCCAGTACTTC.

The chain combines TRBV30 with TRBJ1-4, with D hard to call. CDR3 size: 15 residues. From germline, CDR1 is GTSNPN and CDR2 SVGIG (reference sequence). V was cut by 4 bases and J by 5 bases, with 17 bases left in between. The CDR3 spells CAWTPAGLRNEKLFF. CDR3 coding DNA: TGTGCCTGGACCCCAGCTGGACTCCGAAATGAAAAACTGTTTTTT.

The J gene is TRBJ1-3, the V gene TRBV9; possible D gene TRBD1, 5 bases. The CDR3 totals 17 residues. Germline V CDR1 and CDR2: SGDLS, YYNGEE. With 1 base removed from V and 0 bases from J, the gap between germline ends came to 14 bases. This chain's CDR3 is CASSVSYGGGSGNTIYF. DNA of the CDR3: TGTGCCAGCAGCGTATCTTACGGGGGAGGCTCTGGAAACACCATATATTTT.

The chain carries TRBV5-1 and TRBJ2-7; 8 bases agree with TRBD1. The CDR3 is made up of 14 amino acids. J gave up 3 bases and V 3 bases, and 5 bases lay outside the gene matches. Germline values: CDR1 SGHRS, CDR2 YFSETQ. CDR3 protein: CASSSGDRGYEQYF. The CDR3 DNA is TGCGCCAGCAGCTCCGGCGACAGGGGCTACGAGCAGTACTTC.

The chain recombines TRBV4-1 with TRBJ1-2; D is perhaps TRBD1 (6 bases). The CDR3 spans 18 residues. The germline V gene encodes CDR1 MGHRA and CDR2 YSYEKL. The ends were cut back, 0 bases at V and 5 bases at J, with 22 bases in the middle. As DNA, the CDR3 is TGCGCCAGCAGCCAAGAGGCCAGGGGTATGGGCCTGGGGTATGGCTACACCTTC. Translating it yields CASSQEARGMGLGYGYTF.

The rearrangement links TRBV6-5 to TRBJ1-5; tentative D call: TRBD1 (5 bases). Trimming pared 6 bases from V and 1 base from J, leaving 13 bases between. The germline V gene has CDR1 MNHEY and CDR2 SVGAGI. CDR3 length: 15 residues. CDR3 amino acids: CASSWGPNSNQPQHF. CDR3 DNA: TGTGCCAGCAGCTGGGGCCCCAACAGCAATCAGCCCCAGCATTTT.

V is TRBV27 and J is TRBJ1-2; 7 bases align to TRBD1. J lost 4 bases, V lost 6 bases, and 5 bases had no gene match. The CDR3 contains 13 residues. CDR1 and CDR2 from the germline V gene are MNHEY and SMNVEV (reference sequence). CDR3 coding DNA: TGTGCCAGCAGCACAGGGGTGGGCTATGGCTACACCTTC. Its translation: CASSTGVGYGYTF.

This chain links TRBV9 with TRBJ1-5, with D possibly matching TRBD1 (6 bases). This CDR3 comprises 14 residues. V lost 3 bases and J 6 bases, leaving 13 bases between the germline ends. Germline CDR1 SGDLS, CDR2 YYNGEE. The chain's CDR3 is CASSATGIGQPQHF. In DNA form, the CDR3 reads TGTGCCAGCAGCGCCACAGGGATCGGTCAGCCCCAGCATTTT.

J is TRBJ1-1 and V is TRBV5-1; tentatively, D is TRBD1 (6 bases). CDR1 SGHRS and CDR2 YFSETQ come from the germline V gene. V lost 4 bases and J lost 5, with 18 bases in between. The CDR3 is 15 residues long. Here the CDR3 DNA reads TGCGCCAGCAGCCAAGATTGGGGGCTGGGGACTGAAGCTTTCTTT. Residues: CASSQDWGLGTEAFF.